This is a list of T cell receptor beta chains from one sample in a study of blood T cell repertoires in COVID-19. Data came from immunoSEQ multiplex PCR; TCRdb stores just in-frame clones and leaves some out. The repertoire holds roughly 190,000 clones, with more than 70% as singletons. The sequencing sample was made of peripheral blood. The source is a woman aged 55-69 years with acute or convalescent COVID-19. Each CDR3 is given with its conserved first and last residue. The order of the fields is V gene, J gene, CDR3 protein.

>TRBV11-2|TRBJ2-5
CASSPTGGWETQYF
>TRBV7-2|TRBJ1-2
CASSLTAGAYGYTF
>TRBV27|TRBJ2-1
CASRPRPRGGSSYNEQFF
>TRBV20-1|TRBJ1-5
CSVGGQEPQHF
>TRBV20-1|TRBJ1-1
CSASQDSYTEAFF
>TRBV28|TRBJ2-2
CASITSGTNTGELFF
>TRBV30|TRBJ2-5
CALTGGAETQYF
>TRBV15|TRBJ2-1
CATSRDNLAPNEQFF
>TRBV9|TRBJ2-1
CASSARGLAGVGSYNEQFF
>TRBV19|TRBJ1-2
CASSITPAGGYTF
>TRBV7-2|TRBJ1-6
CASSPAGTANSPLHF
>TRBV28|TRBJ1-2
CASRISGSFYGYTF
>TRBV5-1|TRBJ2-3
CASSLVQRGGTDTQYF
>TRBV6-6|TRBJ1-5
CASSHGQGSQPQHF
>TRBV2|TRBJ1-2
CASSDSPTYGYTF
>TRBV30|TRBJ1-4
CAWRRPGGGEKLFF
>TRBV5-5|TRBJ2-1
CASSLDRSYNEQFF
>TRBV3-1/TRBV3-2|TRBJ2-1
CASSQDTSGRVLYNEQFF
>TRBV2|TRBJ2-3
CASSIDTGQGAHSSTDTQYF
>TRBV19|TRBJ1-3
CASSTPRDSLSSGNTIYF
>TRBV3-1/TRBV3-2|TRBJ2-5
CASSPSGTSGRGAQYF
>TRBV6-1|TRBJ2-7
CASSDPGTYEQYF
>TRBV7-3|TRBJ2-1
CASSSGTPYNEQFF
>TRBV9|TRBJ2-3
CASSFQVVDTQYF
>TRBV19|TRBJ1-5
CASSLTPRLHQPQHF
>TRBV5-1|TRBJ1-1
CASSLQGVGLSNTEAFF
>TRBV7-8|TRBJ1-1
CASSYALGSNTEAFF
>TRBV21-1|TRBJ1-6
CASSKIPGDNSPLHF
>TRBV5-4|TRBJ1-1
CASTTGLITEAFF
>TRBV20-1|TRBJ2-7
CSARGRYEQYF
>TRBV6-5|TRBJ1-1
CASRVGQMNTEAFF
>TRBV3-1/TRBV3-2|TRBJ1-2
CASSRTWSGYTF
>TRBV7-2|TRBJ1-6
CASSPPAGINSPLHF
>TRBV4-1|TRBJ1-6
CASSQVIWSSYNSPLHF
>TRBV19|TRBJ1-2
CVTGGNYGYTF
>TRBV3-1/TRBV3-2|TRBJ2-7
CASSQRDSYEQYF
>TRBV7-8|TRBJ2-2
CASSLGSVGLAGGTGELFF
>TRBV6-6|TRBJ2-2
CASSYLAGGELFF
>TRBV15|TRBJ1-2
CATSSEPGREINYGYTF
>TRBV25-1|TRBJ2-4
CASSEEGAKNIQYF
>TRBV24-1|TRBJ2-3
CATSDRTSGGNTDTQYF
>TRBV9|TRBJ2-5
CASSPAWTSGSRETQYF
>TRBV28|TRBJ1-1
CASSFWGQGHTEAFF
>TRBV27|TRBJ2-2
CASSGQGSTGELFF
>TRBV5-4|TRBJ2-1
CASSLAGGGVGNEQFF
>TRBV5-5|TRBJ2-3
CASSPSTDTQYF
>TRBV18|TRBJ2-1
CASSPVEPPFSYNEQFF
>TRBV28|TRBJ1-1
CATATGMNTEAFF
>TRBV5-1|TRBJ2-7
CASSLQAHSYEQYF
>TRBV30|TRBJ2-5
CAWAPRQETQYF
>TRBV5-1|TRBJ2-2
CASSPGTGIGTGELFF
>TRBV6-5|TRBJ1-5
CASKRQGGSNQPQHF
>TRBV24-1|TRBJ2-2
CATSDFPSGGADGELFF
>TRBV14|TRBJ2-1
CASSHRNEREVGEQFF
>TRBV9|TRBJ2-1
CASSDLPGAGGNEQFF